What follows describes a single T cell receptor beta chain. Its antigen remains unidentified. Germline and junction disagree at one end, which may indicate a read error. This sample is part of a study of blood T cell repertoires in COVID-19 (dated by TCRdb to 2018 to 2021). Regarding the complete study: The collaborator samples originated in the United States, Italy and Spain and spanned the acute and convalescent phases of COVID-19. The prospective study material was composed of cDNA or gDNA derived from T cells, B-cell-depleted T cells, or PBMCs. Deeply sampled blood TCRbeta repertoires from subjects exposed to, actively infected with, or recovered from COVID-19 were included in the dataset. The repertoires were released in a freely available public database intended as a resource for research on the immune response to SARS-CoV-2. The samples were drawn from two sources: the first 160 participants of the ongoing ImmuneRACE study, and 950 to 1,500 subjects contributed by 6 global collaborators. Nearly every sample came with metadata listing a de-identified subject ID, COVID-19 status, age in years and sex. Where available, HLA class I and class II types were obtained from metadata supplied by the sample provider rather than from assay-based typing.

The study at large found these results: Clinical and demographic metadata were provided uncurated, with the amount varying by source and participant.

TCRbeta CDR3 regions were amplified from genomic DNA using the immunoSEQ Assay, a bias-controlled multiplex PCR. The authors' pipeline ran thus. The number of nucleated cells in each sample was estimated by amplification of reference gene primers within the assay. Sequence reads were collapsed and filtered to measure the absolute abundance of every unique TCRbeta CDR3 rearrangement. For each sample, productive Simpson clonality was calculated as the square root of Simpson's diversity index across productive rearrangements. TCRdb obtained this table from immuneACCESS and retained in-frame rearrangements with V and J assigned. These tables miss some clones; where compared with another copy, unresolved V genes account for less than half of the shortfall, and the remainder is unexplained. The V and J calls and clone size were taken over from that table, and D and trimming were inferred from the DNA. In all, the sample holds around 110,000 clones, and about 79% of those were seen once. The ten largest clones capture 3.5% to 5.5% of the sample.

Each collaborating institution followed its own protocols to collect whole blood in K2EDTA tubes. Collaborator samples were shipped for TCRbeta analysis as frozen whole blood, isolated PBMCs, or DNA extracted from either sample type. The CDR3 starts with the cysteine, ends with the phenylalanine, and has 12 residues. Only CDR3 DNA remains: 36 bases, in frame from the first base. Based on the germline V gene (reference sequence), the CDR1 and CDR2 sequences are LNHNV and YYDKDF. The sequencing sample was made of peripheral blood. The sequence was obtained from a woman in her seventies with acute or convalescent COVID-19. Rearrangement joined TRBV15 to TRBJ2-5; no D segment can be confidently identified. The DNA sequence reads TGTGCCGCCAGCAGACTTCAAGAGACCCAGTACTTC. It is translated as CAASRLQETQYF. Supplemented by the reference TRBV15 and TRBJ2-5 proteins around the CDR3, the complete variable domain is DAMVIQNPRYQVTQFGKPVTLSCSQTLNHNVMYWYQQKSSQAPKLLFHYYDKDFNNEADTPDNFQSRRPNTSFCFLDIRSPGLGDTAMYLCAASRLQETQYFGPGTRLLVL.